This entry is about one T cell receptor (beta chain). Its antigen specificity is not known. No base qualities exist here, and no much larger clone lies one base off it. This entry belongs to a study of persistence of HIV-infected CD4 T cells (TCRdb year 2020). At the level of the whole study: The median time participants had been on suppressive ART was eight to nine years. Peripheral blood samples of up to about 200 mL were obtained at multiple time points, with the exception of a couple of participants, for whom leukapheresis was performed at a single time point. CMV- and HIV-1 Gag-responding CD4+ T cells were isolated from ART-treated individuals so that antigen-driven clonal expansion of HIV-1-infected cells could be examined. The clonality of all cells in each sorted population was measured by TCRbeta sequencing, and the clonality of infected cells was measured by proviral sequencing. For the TCR cluster analysis across participants, about 8 participants were included for CMV and 7 participants for Gag.

Overall study results and their limits: Few individuals were included in the study, and only a limited range of antigens was tested. TCR oligoclonality correlated with proviral oligoclonality within the same sorted populations. Because the TCR analyses were done in bulk, restricting them to just the rare CMV-responding cells that actually carried HIV-1 proviruses was not possible. Degenerate expanded CDR3beta sequences were enriched in antigen-responding cells, suggesting convergent selection of CD4+ responses to CMV and Gag. TCRbeta richness in CMV- and Gag-responding cells was significantly lower than in anti-CD3/anti-CD28-responding cells; CMV-responding cells had higher oligoclonality than CD3/CD28-stimulated and Gag-responding cells.

TCRbeta repertoires were sequenced from genomic DNA with the immunoSEQ hsTCRB assay version 4 in survey mode. Genomic DNA was diluted to around 10 ng/uL, and up to about 1 ug per sample was used for TCRbeta sequencing. Regarding the original processing steps: TCRbeta data were analyzed in ImmunoSeq Analyzer 3.0, with diversity computed on productive nucleotide rearrangements. The improved Chao index was used to estimate lower-bound TCR diversity, and the Gini coefficient was used to estimate clonality using the Immunarch R package. Nucleotide rearrangements that differed but encoded the same CDR3beta amino acid sequence were counted as separate clonotypes. Differential abundance analysis identified TCRbeta sequences significantly enriched in antigen-responding cells relative to anti-CD3/anti-CD28-activated cells. Using predicted peptide-MHC specificity as the basis, GLIPH2 grouped TCRs into clusters, both for each participant individually and for the merged data sets that combined participants. Not all clones reach the TCRdb copy of this immuneACCESS table, which keeps in-frame sequences only. Checked studies attribute under half of the gap to unresolved V genes and leave the rest unexplained. V and J calls and clone size come straight from that table; D and trimming were deduced from the DNA. The sample has fewer than 20,000 clones on record, roughly 74% of them singletons. Under 8% of the sample is held by the ten biggest clonotypes.

The germline V gene (reference sequence) specifies MNHEY as CDR1 and SMNVEV as CDR2. V has 3 bases trimmed and J has 0 bases trimmed; junction bases matching no gene number 3. Including the terminal cysteine and phenylalanine, the CDR3 comprises 15 residues. Just the 45-base CDR3 DNA is kept, in frame starting at base 1. The label giving this sample's treatment or condition can be read as: suppressive antiretroviral therapy. Lysates of CMV-infected fibroblasts at approximately 9.6 ug/mL were used to stimulate the cells. Responding CD4+ T cells were sorted by upregulation of both CD40 ligand and CD69. Participants were HIV-1-infected adults who started suppressive ART during chronic infection. Participants had undetectable plasma HIV-1 RNA below 50 copies/mL for at least 4 years. To be included, a participant needed positive CMV serology and a CD4+ T cell count above 400 cells/uL. Before stimulation, PBMCs were isolated using density centrifugation and depleted of CD8+ T cells. Stimulation of CD8-depleted PBMCs was carried out for roughly 19 hours with anti-CD28/CD49d costimulation, CD40-blocking antibody and enfuvirtide, to prevent new infections. Cell sorting was performed on a Beckman Coulter MoFlo Legacy or XDP sorter, and dead cells were excluded with propidium iodide. The QIAamp DNA Mini Kit was used for genomic DNA extraction from samples above one million cells, and the Quick-DNA Microprep Kit was used otherwise.

The sequence came from an adult man with HIV who was CMV-seropositive. The rearrangement joined TRBV27 to TRBJ2-7; 9 junctional bases match TRBD2. The input for sequencing was CD4+ T cells sorted from PBMCs after 18-hour stimulation, taken from a patient who received antiretroviral therapy. According to the study, the label for this sample's cell subset or site signals: CD40L+CD69+ CD4 T cells responding to CMV lysate. The CDR3 corresponds to CASSFVAGASYEQYF. The sequenced DNA is TGTGCCAGCAGTTTCGTAGCGGGGGCCTCCTACGAGCAGTACTTC.